These 8 T cell receptor beta chains originate from one sample sequenced in a study of T cells in localized non-small cell lung cancer. The repertoire was sequenced with immunoSEQ multiplex PCR; TCRdb's copy has only in-frame clones and lacks some. The repertoire includes roughly 34,000 clones, 85% to 90% of them detected once, and around 3.9% sits in the top ten. Sequenced material: peripheral blood, taken before any cancer treatment. Receptor source: a male donor at least 60 years old with stage III lung adenocarcinoma.

The chain has TRBV7-3 and TRBJ1-2; no definite D call. The germline V and J ends were trimmed by 5 bases and 4 bases, with 11 bases remaining between them. CDR1 is SGHTA and CDR2 is FQGTGA in the germline V gene. This CDR3 is built from 13 residues. Here the CDR3 DNA reads TGTGCCAGCAGCCCGGGAGCCCTCTATGGCTACACCTTC. This sequence encodes CASSPGALYGYTF.

This clone was counted a few times. This rearrangement joins TRBV5-4 to TRBJ1-3; the D is unclear. Germline loops: CDR1 SGHNT, CDR2 YYREEE (reference sequence). Trimming left V 1 base short and J 0 bases short, with 8 bases between. The CDR3 extends over 15 amino acids. DNA of the CDR3: TGTGCCAGCAGCTTGATCGGGAGCTCTGGAAACACCATATATTTT. The encoded protein is CASSLIGSSGNTIYF.

This chain uses TRBV4-2 with TRBJ2-5; 9 nucleotides line up with TRBD2. The length of the CDR3 is 16 residues. Trimming removed 0 bases from V and 7 bases from J; junction bases left unmatched: 9. Germline-derived CDR1 and CDR2 are LGHNA and YNFKEQ. The CDR3 DNA reads as TGTGCCAGCAGCCAAGATGTGGGGACTAGCTTCGGGACCCAGTACTTC. Protein sequence: CASSQDVGTSFGTQYF.

The V gene is TRBV6-5, the J gene TRBJ1-2, with 7 bases lining up with TRBD1. Germline values: CDR1 MNHEY, CDR2 SVGAGI. V lost 6 bases, J lost 5 bases, and 6 bases stayed unmatched. CDR3 length: 13 amino acids. The CDR3 region is CASSQARGYGYTF. The CDR3 coding sequence is TGTGCCAGCAGCCAAGCCAGGGGGTATGGCTACACCTTC.

V and J are TRBV15 and TRBJ2-3; 11 bases line up with TRBD2. There are 17 residues in the CDR3. J gave up 0 bases and V 3 bases, and 5 bases lay outside the gene matches. Germline V gives CDR1 LNHNV, CDR2 YYDKDF (reference sequence). CDR3 sequence: CATSRGLADSSTDTQYF. The CDR3 DNA reads TGTGCCACCAGCAGGGGACTAGCGGACTCTAGCACAGATACGCAGTATTTT.

J is TRBJ1-2 and V is TRBV6-5; 9 nucleotides agree with TRBD1. Germline CDR1 MNHEY, CDR2 SVGAGI. CDR3 length: 15 residues. V lost 6 bases, J lost 4 bases, and 9 bases stayed unmatched. The CDR3 sequence is CASRPGTGLAYGYTF. The CDR3 DNA sequence: TGTGCCAGCAGACCCGGGACAGGGTTAGCCTATGGCTACACCTTC.

This clone was seen a few times. The chain carries TRBV18 and TRBJ2-2; D is perhaps TRBD1 (5 bases). Trimming took off 1 base at V and 1 base at J, with 13 bases between the two ends. This CDR3 has 17 amino acids. The germline V gene encodes CDR1 KGHSH and CDR2 LQKENI. In DNA form, the CDR3 reads TGTGCCAGCTCACCACTCCCAGGGAACCGGAACACCGGGGAGCTGTTTTTT. It specifies CASSPLPGNRNTGELFF.

DNA of the CDR3: TGTGCCAGCAGCAAGGGGAGGGCCAGGGTCTACAATGAGCAGTTCTTC. As protein: CASSKGRARVYNEQFF. The rearrangement joins TRBV9 to TRBJ2-1, with 7 nucleotides matching TRBD2. In germline, CDR1 is SGDLS, CDR2 YYNGEE. J was trimmed by 3 bases and V by 4 bases; bases with no gene match: 10. There are 16 residues in the CDR3.